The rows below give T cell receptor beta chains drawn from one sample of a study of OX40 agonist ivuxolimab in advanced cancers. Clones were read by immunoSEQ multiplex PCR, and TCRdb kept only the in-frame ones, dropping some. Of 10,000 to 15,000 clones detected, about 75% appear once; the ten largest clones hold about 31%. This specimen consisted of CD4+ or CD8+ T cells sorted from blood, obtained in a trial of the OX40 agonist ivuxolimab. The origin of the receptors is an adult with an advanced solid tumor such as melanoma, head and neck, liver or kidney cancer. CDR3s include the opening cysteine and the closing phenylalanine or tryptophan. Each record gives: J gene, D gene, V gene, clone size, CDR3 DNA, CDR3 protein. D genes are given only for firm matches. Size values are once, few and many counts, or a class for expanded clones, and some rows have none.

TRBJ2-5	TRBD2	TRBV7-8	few	TGTGCCAGCAGCTTAGAAGCAAGGCTAGCGGAGGGGGAGACCCAGTACTTC	CASSLEARLAEGETQYF
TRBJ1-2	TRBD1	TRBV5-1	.	TGCGCCAGCAGCTTGGGGAGGGACAGATATAGACTCTATGGCTACACCTTC	CASSLGRDRYRLYGYTF
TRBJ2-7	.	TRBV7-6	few	TGTGCCAGCAGCTTAGTTTCTGGGCAGCCCTACGAGCAGTACTTC	CASSLVSGQPYEQYF
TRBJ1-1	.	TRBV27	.	TGTGCCAGCAGTTTAGTCTTCCGGGCTGAAGCTTTCTTT	CASSLVFRAEAFF
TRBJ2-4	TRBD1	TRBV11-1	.	TGTGCCAGCAGCCGGACAGGGAACAAAAACATTCAGTACTTC	CASSRTGNKNIQYF
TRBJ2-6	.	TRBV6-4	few	TGTGCCAGCAGTTGTGTGCACACGACAAAGTCGGGCCAACGTCTGACTTTC	CASSCVHTTKSGQRLTF
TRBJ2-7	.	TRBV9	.	TGTGCCAGCAGCGTAGATTGGGAGTTGCGGTACGAGCAGTACTTC	CASSVDWELRYEQYF
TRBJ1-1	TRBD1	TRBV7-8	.	TGTGCCAGCCGCCTCGGGAGGGACAGGGGATCTGAAGCTTTCTTT	CASRLGRDRGSEAFF
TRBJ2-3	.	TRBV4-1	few	TGCGCCAGCAGCCAAGATACGGGAGCTCGCACAGATACGCAGTATTTT	CASSQDTGARTDTQYF
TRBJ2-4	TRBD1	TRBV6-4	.	TGTGCCAGCAGTGACCCGGACAGGGGAGGGAAGAGAAACATTCAGTACTTC	CASSDPDRGGKRNIQYF
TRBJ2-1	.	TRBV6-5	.	TGTGCCAGCAGTTACTCGCAGGGTTCGGGCAATGAGCAGTTCTTC	CASSYSQGSGNEQFF
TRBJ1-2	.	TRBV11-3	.	TGTGCCAGCAGCTCGTCCCGGGACATTTATGGCTACACCTTC	CASSSSRDIYGYTF
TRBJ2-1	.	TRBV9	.	TGTGCCAGCAGCGTAGGAGGGGGGTCTAGCAGGAACAATGAGCAGTTCTTC	CASSVGGGSSRNNEQFF
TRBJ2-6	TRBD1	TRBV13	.	TGTGCCAGCAGCTTAGGGACCCAGGGACAGGGGGCTGGGGCCAACGTCCTGACTTTC	CASSLGTQGQGAGANVLTF
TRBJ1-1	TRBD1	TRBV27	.	TGTGCCAGCAGTTTAATGGCAGGGGGTTACACTGAAGCTTTCTTT	CASSLMAGGYTEAFF
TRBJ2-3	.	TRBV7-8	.	TGTGCCAGCAGGAAAATTAGCACAGATACGCAGTATTTT	CASRKISTDTQYF
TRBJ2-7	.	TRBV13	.	TGTGCCAGCAGCTTAGGCTGGGGCGGAGAAACCTTCGCCTACGAGCAGTACTTC	CASSLGWGGETFAYEQYF
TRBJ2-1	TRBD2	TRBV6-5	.	TGTGCCAGCGGGACTAACCGAGAGTTCTTC	CASGTNREFF
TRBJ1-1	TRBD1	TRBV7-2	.	TGTGCCAGCAGCTTGGCCGACAGGGAGCTGAACACTGAAGCTTTCTTT	CASSLADRELNTEAFF
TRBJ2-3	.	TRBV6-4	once	TGTGCCAGCAGTTTATTTTCCAGGCCTACTAGCACAGATACGCAGTATTTT	CASSLFSRPTSTDTQYF
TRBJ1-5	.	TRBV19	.	TGTGCCAGTAGTATTCTTCCCCTCCGGGTGCCCAATCAGCCCCAGCATTTT	CASSILPLRVPNQPQHF
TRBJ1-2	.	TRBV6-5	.	TGTGCCAGCAGTTACTCGGCGGGAGGCTACACCTTC	CASSYSAGGYTF
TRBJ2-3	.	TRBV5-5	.	TGTGCCAGCAGCACACGGCAGGGGAGCACAGATACGCAGTATTTT	CASSTRQGSTDTQYF
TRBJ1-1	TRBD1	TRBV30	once	TGTGCCTGGAGTACCGGGACAGGGAACACTGAAGCTTTCTTT	CAWSTGTGNTEAFF
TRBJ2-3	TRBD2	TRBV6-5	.	TGTGCCAGCAGTTACACCCGAGTAGCGGGAGGAGATACGCAGTATTTT	CASSYTRVAGGDTQYF
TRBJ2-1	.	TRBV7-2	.	TGTGCCAGCAGCCGAAATCGTCCCTTAGCGGAGAACAATGAGCAGTTCTTC	CASSRNRPLAENNEQFF
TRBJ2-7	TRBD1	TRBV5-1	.	TGCGCCAGCAGCTTCCGACAGGGTAACTACGAGCAGTACTTC	CASSFRQGNYEQYF
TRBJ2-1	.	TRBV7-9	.	TGTGCCAGCAGCGCTAGCCTCTCCTACAATGAGCAGTTCTTC	CASSASLSYNEQFF
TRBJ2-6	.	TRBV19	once	TGTGCCAGTAGTATAGAGGCAGGGGTGATCGGGGCCAACGTCCTGACTTTC	CASSIEAGVIGANVLTF
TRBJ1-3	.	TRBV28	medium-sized	TGTGCCAGCAGTCAAGGGTTCTCTGGAAACACCATATATTTT	CASSQGFSGNTIYF
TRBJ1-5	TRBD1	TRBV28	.	TGTGCCAGCAGTTTCCGGGACAGGGGCAATCAGCCCCAGCATTTT	CASSFRDRGNQPQHF
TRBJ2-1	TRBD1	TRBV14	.	TGTGCCAGCAGCCAAAAAGGCTTTAAGGGACAGGCGGGCTACAATGAGCAGTTCTTC	CASSQKGFKGQAGYNEQFF
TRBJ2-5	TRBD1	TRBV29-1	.	TGCAGCGTTGTTCAGGGGGAACAAGAGACCCAGTACTTC	CSVVQGEQETQYF
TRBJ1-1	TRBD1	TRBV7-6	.	TGTGCCAGCAGCTTAACGGCAGGGGGCATGAACACTGAAGCTTTCTTT	CASSLTAGGMNTEAFF
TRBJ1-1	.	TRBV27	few	TGTGCCAGCAGTCCACGACGAGGAGGACGGGTGAACACTGAAGCTTTCTTT	CASSPRRGGRVNTEAFF
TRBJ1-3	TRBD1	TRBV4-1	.	TGCGCCAGCAGCCAAGACCCGGACAGGGATTATAACACCATATATTTT	CASSQDPDRDYNTIYF
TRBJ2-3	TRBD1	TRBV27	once	TGTGCCAGCAGTACTCACAGGGGGACAGATACGCAGTATTTT	CASSTHRGTDTQYF
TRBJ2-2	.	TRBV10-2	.	TGCGCCAGCAGTGTCCTCCTGGCCCTTAACACCGGGGAGCTGTTTTTT	CASSVLLALNTGELFF
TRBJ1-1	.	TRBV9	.	TGTGCCAGCAGCCCCGGAGACATGAACACTGAAGCTTTCTTT	CASSPGDMNTEAFF
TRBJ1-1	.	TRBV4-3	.	TGCGCCAGCAGCCAAGAAGCCGGGATGAACACTGAAGCTTTCTTT	CASSQEAGMNTEAFF
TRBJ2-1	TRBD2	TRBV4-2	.	TGTGCCAGCAGCTTAAGGACTAGCCCAGATGAGCAGTTCTTC	CASSLRTSPDEQFF
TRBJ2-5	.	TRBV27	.	TGTGCCAGCAGTTTATTCCCAACACAAGAGACCCAGTACTTC	CASSLFPTQETQYF
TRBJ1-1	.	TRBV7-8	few	TGTGCCAGCAGCTTAGGAGGGGAGAACACTGAAGCTTTCTTT	CASSLGGENTEAFF
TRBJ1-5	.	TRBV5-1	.	TGCGCCAGCAGCTTGACCTGGGGGTTAGGTCAGCCCCAGCATTTT	CASSLTWGLGQPQHF
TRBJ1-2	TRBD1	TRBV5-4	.	TGTGCCAGCAGCTTCGGGACAGATTTCTATGGCTACACCTTC	CASSFGTDFYGYTF
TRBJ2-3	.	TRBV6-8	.	TGTGCCAGCAGTTACGCTTGGACAGATACGCAGTATTTT	CASSYAWTDTQYF
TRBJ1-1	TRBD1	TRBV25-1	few	TGTGCCAGCACAGACAGGGCACTTGAAGCTTTCTTT	CASTDRALEAFF
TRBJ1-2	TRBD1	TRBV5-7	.	TGTGCCAGCAGCTTGGGGCCACAGGGGGCGTACTATGGCTACACCTTC	CASSLGPQGAYYGYTF
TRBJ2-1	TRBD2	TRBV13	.	TGTGCCAGCACGTCTAGCGGGAGGGCCTCCTACAATGAGCAGTTCTTC	CASTSSGRASYNEQFF
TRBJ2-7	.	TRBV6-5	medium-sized	TGTGCCAGCTCCCCCGCCTGGGGGTACGAGCAGTACTTC	CASSPAWGYEQYF
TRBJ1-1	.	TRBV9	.	TGTGCCAGCAGCGTAGCTGGACAGTTCGGCACTGAAGCTTTCTTT	CASSVAGQFGTEAFF
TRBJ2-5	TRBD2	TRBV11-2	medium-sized	TGTGCCAGCAGCGAGACTAGCGGAGCTCAAGAGACCCAGTACTTC	CASSETSGAQETQYF
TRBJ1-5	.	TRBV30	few	TGTGCCTGGACCGTGGGTGGCAATCAGCCCCAGCATTTT	CAWTVGGNQPQHF